What follows describes a single T cell receptor beta chain. Each CDR3 protein is one row after TCRdb ran MiXCR on the RACE reads. The sample comprises 150,000 to 200,000 distinct CDR3 sequences, about a quarter of which are singletons, and under 2.5% rests with the top ten. The sample originates from a study of human T cells and chemical hapten exposure. The time point denotes: patch test 3, about 24 weeks after DPC sensitization. Stated treatment: therapeutic diphenylcyclopropenone sensitization with weekly scalp DPC. Sequences were derived from whole blood, sampled in connection with sensitization to the hapten diphenylcyclopropenone (DPC). The TCR was taken from a woman under 30 with alopecia areata. Some clones in this sample may be carry-over from other donors' samples.

The CDR3 sequence: CSATTGGRYEQYF. The CDR3 nucleotides read TGCAGTGCTACGACAGGGGGGCGGTACGAGCAGTACTTC. This sequence joins TRBV20-1 and TRBJ2-7; 9 nucleotides match TRBD1. The V segment lost 4 bases and the J segment 4 bases; nucleotides outside the gene matches: 5. This CDR3 has 13 amino acids. Germline-derived CDR1 and CDR2 are DFQATT and SNEGSKA (reference sequence).